This T cell receptor beta chain came from a study of blood T cell repertoires in COVID-19. About the study: The United States, Italy and Spain provided the acute and convalescent COVID-19 samples. PBMCs, B-cell-depleted T cells, or T cells provided the cDNA or gDNA that made up the material.

This clone was seen once. CDR1 is SEHNR, CDR2 FQNEAQ, per germline (reference sequence). With 7 bases removed from V and 5 bases from J, the gap between germline ends came to 20 bases. This CDR3 has 16 residues. As originally analysed: From reference gene primer amplification, estimates of nucleated cell counts were derived. Using immunoSEQ multiplex PCR, the repertoire was profiled, and TCRdb retains in-frame clones only, with some absent. V, J and clone size were drawn from that table, and D and trimming were deduced from the DNA. This sample yields roughly 210,000 clones, of which 88% are seen a single time; 1.5% to 2% belongs to the top ten.

Sequencing was carried out using peripheral blood. The receptor was isolated from a man in his 70s with acute or convalescent COVID-19. This sequence joins TRBV7-9 and TRBJ1-4; D perhaps matches TRBD1 (5 bases). The CDR3 nucleotides read TGTGCCAGCATTAAGGGGAGGTCAGCCAAAAATGAAAAACTGTTTTTT. It encodes CASIKGRSAKNEKLFF.